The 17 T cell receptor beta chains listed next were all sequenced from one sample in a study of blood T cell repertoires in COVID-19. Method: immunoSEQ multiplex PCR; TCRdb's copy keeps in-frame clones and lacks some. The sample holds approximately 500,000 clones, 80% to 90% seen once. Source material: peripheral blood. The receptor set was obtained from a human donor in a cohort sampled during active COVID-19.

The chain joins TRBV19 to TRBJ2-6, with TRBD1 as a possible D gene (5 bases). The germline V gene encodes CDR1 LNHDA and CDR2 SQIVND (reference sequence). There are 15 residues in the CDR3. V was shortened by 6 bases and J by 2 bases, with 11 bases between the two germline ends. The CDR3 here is CASRFQGTGANVLTF. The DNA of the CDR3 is TGTGCCAGTAGATTTCAGGGTACTGGGGCCAACGTCCTGACTTTC.

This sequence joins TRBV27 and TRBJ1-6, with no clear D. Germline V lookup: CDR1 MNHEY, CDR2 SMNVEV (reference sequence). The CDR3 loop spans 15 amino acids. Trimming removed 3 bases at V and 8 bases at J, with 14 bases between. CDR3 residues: CASSFGEGWDSPLHF. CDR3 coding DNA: TGTGCCAGCAGTTTCGGGGAGGGATGGGATTCACCCCTCCACTTT.

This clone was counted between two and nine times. As DNA, the CDR3 is TGTGCCAGCAGCACCGCCAGGTCCGAGCAGTACTTC. This translates into CASSTARSEQYF. The V and J genes are TRBV7-9 and TRBJ2-7, with D unclear. The CDR3 length is 12 residues. Germline loops: CDR1 SEHNR, CDR2 FQNEAQ (reference sequence). Between the trimmed V and J ends, which lost 5 bases and 6 bases, there was a span of 11 bases. Filled out from reference TRBV7-9 and TRBJ2-7, the complete variable domain reads DTGVSQNPRHKITKRGQNVTFRCDPISEHNRLYWYRQTLGQGPEFLTYFQNEAQLEKSRLLSDRFSAERPKGSFSTLEIQRTEQGDSAMYLCASSTARSEQYFGPGTRLTVT.

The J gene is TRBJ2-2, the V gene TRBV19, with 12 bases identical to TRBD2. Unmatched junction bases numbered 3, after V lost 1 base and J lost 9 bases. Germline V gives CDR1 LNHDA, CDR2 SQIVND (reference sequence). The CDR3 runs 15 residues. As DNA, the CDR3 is TGTGCCAGTAGTATAGGACTAGCGGGAGACAGGGAGCTGTTTTTT. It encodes CASSIGLAGDRELFF.

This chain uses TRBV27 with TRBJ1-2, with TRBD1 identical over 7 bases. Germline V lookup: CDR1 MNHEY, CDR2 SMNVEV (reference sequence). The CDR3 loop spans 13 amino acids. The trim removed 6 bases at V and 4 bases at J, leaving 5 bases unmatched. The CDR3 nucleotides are TGTGCCAGCAGACTTACAGGGGCCTATGGCTACACCTTC. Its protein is CASRLTGAYGYTF.

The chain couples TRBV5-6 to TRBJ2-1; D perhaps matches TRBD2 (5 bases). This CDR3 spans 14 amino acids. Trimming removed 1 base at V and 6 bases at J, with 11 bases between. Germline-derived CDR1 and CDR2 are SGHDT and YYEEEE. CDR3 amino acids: CASSLKGVSNEQFF. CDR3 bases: TGTGCCAGCAGCTTGAAGGGAGTCAGCAATGAGCAGTTCTTC. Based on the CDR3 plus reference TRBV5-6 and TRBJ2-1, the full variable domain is DAGVTQSPTHLIKTRGQQVTLRCSPKSGHDTVSWYQQALGQGPQFIFQYYEEEERQRGNFPDRFSGHQFPNYSSELNVNALLLGDSALYLCASSLKGVSNEQFFGPGTRLTVL.

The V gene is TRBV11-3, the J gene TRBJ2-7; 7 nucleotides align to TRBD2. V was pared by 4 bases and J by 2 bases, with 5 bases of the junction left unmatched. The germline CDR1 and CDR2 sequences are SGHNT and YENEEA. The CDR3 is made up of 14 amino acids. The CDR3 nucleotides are TGTGCCAGCAGCTATGCTAGCGGACCCTACGAGCAGTACTTC. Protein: CASSYASGPYEQYF.

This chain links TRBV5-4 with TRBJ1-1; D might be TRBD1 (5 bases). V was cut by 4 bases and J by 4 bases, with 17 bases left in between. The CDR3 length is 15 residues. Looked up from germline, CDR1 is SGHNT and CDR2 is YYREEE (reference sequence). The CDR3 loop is CASSLPRGAGTEAFF. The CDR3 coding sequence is TGTGCCAGCAGCCTACCGAGGGGAGCGGGCACTGAAGCTTTCTTT.

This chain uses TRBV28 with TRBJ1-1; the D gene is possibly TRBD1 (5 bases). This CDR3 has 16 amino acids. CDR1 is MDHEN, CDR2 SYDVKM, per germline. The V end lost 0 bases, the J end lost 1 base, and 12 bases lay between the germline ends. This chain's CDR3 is CASSLWGRGKNTEAFF. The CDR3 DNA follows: TGTGCCAGCAGTTTATGGGGGCGGGGGAAGAACACTGAAGCTTTCTTT.

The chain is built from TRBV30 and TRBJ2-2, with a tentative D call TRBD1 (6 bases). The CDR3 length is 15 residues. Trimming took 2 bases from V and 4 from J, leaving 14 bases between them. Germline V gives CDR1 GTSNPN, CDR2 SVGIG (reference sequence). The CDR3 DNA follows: TGTGCCTGGAGTACCCCCGGGACATTCACCGGGGAGCTGTTTTTT. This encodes CAWSTPGTFTGELFF.

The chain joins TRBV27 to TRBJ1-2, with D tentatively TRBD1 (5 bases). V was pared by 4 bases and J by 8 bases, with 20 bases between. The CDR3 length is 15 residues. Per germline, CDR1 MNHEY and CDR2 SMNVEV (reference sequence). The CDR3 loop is CASSSAGTGLWGYTF. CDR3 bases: TGTGCCAGCAGTTCAGCCGGGACGGGACTTTGGGGCTACACCTTC.

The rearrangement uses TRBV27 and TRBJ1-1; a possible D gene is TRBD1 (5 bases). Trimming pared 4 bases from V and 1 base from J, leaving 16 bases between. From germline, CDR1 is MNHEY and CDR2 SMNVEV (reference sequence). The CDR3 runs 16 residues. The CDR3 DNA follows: TGTGCCAGCAGTTATATAAGGACAAGGCAGAACACTGAAGCTTTCTTT. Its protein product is CASSYIRTRQNTEAFF.

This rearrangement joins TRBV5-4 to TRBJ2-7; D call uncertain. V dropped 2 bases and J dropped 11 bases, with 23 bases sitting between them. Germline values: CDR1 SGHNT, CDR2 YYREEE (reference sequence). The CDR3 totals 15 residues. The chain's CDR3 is CASSFNSGSLLVEYF. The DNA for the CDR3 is TGTGCCAGCAGCTTTAATTCCGGGTCTCTTCTCGTAGAGTACTTC.

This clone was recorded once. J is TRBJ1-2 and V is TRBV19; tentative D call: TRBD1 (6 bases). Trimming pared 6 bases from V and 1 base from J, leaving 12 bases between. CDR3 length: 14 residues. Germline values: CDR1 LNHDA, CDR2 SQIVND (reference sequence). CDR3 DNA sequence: TGTGCCAGTAGCAAGGACAGCATTAACTATGGCTACACCTTC. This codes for CASSKDSINYGYTF.

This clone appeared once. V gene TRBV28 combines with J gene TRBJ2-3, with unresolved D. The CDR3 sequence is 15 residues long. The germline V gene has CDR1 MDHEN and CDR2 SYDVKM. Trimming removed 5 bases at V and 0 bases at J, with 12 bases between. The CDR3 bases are TGTGCCAGCAGTCCGCCAGGTCTTAGCACAGATACGCAGTATTTT. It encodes CASSPPGLSTDTQYF.

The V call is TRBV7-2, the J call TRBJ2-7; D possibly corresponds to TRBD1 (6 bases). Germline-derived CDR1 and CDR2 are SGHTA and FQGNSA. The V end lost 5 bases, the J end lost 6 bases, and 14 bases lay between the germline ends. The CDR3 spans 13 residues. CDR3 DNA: TGTGCCAGCAGCCCAATGGCACAGGGCGAGCAGTACTTC. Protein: CASSPMAQGEQYF.

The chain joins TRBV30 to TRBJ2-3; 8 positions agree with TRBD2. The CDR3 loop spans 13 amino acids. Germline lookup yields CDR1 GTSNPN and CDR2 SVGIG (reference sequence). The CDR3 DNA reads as TGTGCATTTACTAGCGGACACACAGATACGCAGTATTTT. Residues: CAFTSGHTDTQYF. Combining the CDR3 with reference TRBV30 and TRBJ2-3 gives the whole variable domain SQTIHQWPATLVQPVGSPLSLECTVEGTSNPNLYWYRQAAGRGLQLLFYSVGIGQISSEVPQNLSASRPQDRQFILSSKKLLLSDSGFYLCAFTSGHTDTQYFGPGTRLTVL.